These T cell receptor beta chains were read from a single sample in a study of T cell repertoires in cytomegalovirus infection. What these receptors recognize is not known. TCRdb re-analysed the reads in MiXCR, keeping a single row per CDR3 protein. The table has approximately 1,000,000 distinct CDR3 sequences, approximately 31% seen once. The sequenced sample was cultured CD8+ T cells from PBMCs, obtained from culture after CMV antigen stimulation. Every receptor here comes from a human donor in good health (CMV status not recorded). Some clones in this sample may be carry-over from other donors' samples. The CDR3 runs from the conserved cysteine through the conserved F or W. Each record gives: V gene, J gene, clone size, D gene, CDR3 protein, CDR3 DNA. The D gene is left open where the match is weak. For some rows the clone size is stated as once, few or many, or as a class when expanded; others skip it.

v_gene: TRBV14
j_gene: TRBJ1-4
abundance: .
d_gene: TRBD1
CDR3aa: CASSRERQGVNEKLFF
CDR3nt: TGTGCCAGCAGCCGTGAACGACAGGGGGTTAATGAAAAACTGTTTTTT

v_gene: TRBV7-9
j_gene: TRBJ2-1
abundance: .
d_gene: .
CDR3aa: CASRRGQNSISDEQFF
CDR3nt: TGTGCCAGCAGACGCGGACAGAATTCAATATCGGATGAGCAGTTCTTC

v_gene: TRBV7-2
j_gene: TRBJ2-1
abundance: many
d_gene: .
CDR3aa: CASSFNMQGNYAYNEQFF
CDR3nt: TGTGCCAGCAGCTTTAATATGCAGGGGAATTACGCCTACAATGAGCAGTTCTTC

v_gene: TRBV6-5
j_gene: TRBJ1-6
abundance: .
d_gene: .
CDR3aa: CASSYGVWNNSPLHF
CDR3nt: TGTGCCAGCAGTTATGGAGTTTGGAATAATTCACCCCTCCACTTT

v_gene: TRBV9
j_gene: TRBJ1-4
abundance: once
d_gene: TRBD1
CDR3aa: CASSVEGTGGEKLFF
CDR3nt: TGTGCCAGCAGCGTGGAAGGGACAGGGGGGGAAAAACTGTTTTTT

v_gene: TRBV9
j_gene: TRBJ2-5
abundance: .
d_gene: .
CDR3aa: CASSVGRPGETQYF
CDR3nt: TGTGCCAGCAGCGTAGGGCGGCCGGGGGAGACCCAGTACTTC

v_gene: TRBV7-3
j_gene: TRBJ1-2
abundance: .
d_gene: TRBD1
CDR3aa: CVSSRGQGKDYGYTF
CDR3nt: TGTGTCAGCAGCCGGGGACAGGGAAAGGACTATGGCTACACCTTC

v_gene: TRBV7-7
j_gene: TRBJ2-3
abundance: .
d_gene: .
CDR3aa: CASSLRPGRTDTQYF
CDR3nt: TGTGCTAGCAGCTTACGTCCAGGGCGCACAGATACGCAGTATTTT

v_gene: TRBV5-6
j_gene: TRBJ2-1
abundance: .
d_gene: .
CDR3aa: CASRDTLSYNEQFF
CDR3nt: TGTGCCAGCAGAGACACGCTATCCTACAATGAGCAGTTCTTC

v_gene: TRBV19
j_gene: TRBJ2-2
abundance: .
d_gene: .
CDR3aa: CASRDSGYTGELFF
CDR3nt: TGTGCCAGTAGAGACTCCGGTTACACCGGGGAGCTGTTTTTT

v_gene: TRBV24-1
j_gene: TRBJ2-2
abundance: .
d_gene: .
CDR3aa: CATSVGDMGSGELFF
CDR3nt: TGTGCCACCAGTGTTGGGGATATGGGTTCCGGGGAGCTGTTTTTT

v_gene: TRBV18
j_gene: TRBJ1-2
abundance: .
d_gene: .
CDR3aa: CASSLGGMTGYGYTF
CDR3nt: TGTGCCAGCTCACTCGGAGGGATGACCGGCTATGGCTACACCTTC

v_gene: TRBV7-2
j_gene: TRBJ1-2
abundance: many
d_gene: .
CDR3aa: CASSLAEYHGYTF
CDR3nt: TGTGCCAGCAGCTTAGCCGAATACCATGGCTACACCTTC

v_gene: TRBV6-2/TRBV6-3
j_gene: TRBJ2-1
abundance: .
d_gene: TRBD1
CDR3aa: CATESGTGYYNEQFF
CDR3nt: TGTGCCACCGAATCCGGGACAGGGTACTACAATGAGCAGTTCTTC

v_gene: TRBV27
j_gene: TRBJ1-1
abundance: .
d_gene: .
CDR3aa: CASSTGYGGTEAFF
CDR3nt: TGTGCCAGCAGTACAGGGTATGGTGGCACTGAAGCTTTCTTT

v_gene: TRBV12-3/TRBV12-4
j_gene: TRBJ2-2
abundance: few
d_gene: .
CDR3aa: CASTATGQHITGELFF
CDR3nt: TGTGCCAGCACCGCAACCGGACAGCACATCACCGGGGAGCTGTTTTTT

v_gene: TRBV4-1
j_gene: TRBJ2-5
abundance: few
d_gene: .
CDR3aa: CASSQGAGVSQETQYF
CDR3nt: TGCGCCAGCAGCCAAGGGGCAGGAGTTAGCCAAGAGACCCAGTACTTC

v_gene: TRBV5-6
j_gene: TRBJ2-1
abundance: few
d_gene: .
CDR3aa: CASSYGTAPLNEQFF
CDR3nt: TGTGCCAGCAGCTACGGGACTGCCCCTCTGAATGAGCAGTTCTTC

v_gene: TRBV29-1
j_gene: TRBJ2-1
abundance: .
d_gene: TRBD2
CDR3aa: CSVIAGGQFF
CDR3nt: TGCAGCGTGATAGCGGGGGGGCAGTTCTTC

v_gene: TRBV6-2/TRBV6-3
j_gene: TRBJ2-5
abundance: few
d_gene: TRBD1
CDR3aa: CASSPDRTLPETQYF
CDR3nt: TGTGCCAGCAGCCCGGACAGGACTCTCCCCGAGACCCAGTACTTC

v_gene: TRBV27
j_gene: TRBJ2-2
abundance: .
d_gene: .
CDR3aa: CASSRVGRENTGELFF
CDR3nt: TGTGCCAGCAGCCGCGTGGGCAGGGAAAACACCGGGGAGCTGTTTTTT

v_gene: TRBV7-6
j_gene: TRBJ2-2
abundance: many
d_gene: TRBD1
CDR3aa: CASSARQGEGLNTGELFF
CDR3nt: TGTGCCAGCAGCGCCCGACAGGGCGAGGGGCTTAACACCGGGGAGCTGTTTTTT

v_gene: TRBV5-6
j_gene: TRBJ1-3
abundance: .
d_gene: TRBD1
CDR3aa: CASSRIRGPGNTIYF
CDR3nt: TGTGCCAGCAGCCGCATCAGGGGGCCTGGAAACACCATATATTTT

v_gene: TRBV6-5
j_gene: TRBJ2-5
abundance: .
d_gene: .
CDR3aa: CASSNQGETQYF
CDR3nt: TGTGCCAGCAGTAATCAGGGAGAGACCCAGTACTTC

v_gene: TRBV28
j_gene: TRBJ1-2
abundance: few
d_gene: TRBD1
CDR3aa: CASSSIRTGGNYGYTF
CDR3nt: TGTGCCAGCAGCTCCATACGGACAGGGGGCAACTATGGCTACACCTTC

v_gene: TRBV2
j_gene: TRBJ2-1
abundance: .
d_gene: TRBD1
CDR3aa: CASSSPVRDRAYNEQFF
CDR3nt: TGTGCCAGCAGCTCCCCAGTGAGGGACAGGGCCTACAATGAGCAGTTCTTC

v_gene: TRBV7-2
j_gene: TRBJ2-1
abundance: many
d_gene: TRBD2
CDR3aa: CASSLALSGGVNEQFF
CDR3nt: TGTGCCAGCAGCTTAGCCCTTAGCGGGGGGGTGAATGAGCAGTTCTTC

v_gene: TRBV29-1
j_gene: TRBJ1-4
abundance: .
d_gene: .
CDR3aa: CSVYWGSTNEKLFF
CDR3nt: TGCAGCGTTTACTGGGGATCAACTAATGAAAAACTGTTTTTT

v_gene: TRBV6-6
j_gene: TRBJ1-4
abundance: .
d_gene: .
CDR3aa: CASSYSAGREKLFF
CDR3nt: TGTGCCAGCAGTTACTCGGCAGGGAGGGAAAAACTGTTTTTT

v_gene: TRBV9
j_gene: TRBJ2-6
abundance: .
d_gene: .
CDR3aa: CASSVDRSSGANVLTF
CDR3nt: TGTGCCAGCAGCGTAGACCGCAGCTCTGGGGCCAACGTCCTGACTTTC

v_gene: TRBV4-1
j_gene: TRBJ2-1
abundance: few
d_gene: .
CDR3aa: CASSPLISGWFPEQFF
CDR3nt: TGCGCCAGCAGCCCACTTATCTCCGGCTGGTTTCCTGAGCAGTTCTTC

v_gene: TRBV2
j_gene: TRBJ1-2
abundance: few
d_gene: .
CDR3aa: CASSPTGTTHYGYTF
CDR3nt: TGTGCCAGCAGTCCCACCGGGACTACTCATTATGGCTACACCTTC

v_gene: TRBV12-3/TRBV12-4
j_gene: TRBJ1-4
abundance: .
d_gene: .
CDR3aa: CASSRIVGAREKLFF
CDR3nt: TGTGCCAGCAGCCGAATCGTTGGGGCGCGAGAAAAACTGTTTTTT

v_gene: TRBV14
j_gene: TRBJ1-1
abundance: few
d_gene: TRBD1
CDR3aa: CASSPTGASEAFF
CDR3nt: TGTGCCAGCTCCCCGACAGGGGCCTCTGAAGCTTTCTTT

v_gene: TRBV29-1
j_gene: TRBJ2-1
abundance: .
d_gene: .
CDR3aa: CSITIPDIEQFF
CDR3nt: TGCAGCATCACCATCCCCGACATTGAGCAGTTCTTC

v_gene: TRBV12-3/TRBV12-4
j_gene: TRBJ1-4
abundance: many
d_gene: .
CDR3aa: CASSLATQHREKLFF
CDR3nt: TGTGCCAGCAGTTTAGCGACGCAGCATCGTGAAAAACTGTTTTTT